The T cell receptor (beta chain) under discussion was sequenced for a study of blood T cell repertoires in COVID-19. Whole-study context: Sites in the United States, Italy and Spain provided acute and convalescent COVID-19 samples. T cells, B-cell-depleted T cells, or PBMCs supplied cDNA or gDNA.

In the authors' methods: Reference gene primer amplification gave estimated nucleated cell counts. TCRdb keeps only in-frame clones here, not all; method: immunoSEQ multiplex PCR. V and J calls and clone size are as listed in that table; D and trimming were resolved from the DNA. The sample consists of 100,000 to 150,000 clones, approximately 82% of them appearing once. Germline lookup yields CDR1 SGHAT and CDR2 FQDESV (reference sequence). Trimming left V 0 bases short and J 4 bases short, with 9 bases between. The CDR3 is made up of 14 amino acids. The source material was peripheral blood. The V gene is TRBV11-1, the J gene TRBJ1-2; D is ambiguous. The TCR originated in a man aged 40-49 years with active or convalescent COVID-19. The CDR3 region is CASSLAPGSYGYTF. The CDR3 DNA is TGTGCCAGCAGCTTAGCCCCGGGGAGCTATGGCTACACCTTC.